A selection of T cell receptor beta chains follows, all from one sample in a study of T cell responses to AZD1222 COVID-19 vaccine. Some clones are missing from TCRdb's copy, which holds only in-frame ones; the method was immunoSEQ multiplex PCR. The repertoire holds roughly 170,000 clones, under 95% seen once, with around 1.5% in the top ten. This material consisted of peripheral blood, taken 28 days after the second AZD1222 dose. Receptors were obtained from an adult who received the AZD1222 COVID-19 vaccine. Each CDR3 is given with its conserved first and last residue. The D gene is left open where the match is weak. Size values are once, few and many counts, or a class for expanded clones, and some rows have none.

V gene: TRBV4-1; clone size: -; D gene: -; J gene: TRBJ2-3; CDR3 protein: CASSQEGLTSRGTQYF; CDR3 DNA: TGCGCCAGCAGCCAAGAGGGGTTGACCTCGCGGGGCACGCAGTATTTT
V gene: TRBV2; clone size: -; D gene: -; J gene: TRBJ1-6; CDR3 protein: CASSLTGYNSPLHF; CDR3 DNA: TGTGCCAGCAGCCTGACAGGTTATAATTCACCCCTCCACTTT
V gene: TRBV5-1; clone size: -; D gene: TRBD2; J gene: TRBJ2-7; CDR3 protein: CASSWTSSSYEQYF; CDR3 DNA: TGCGCCAGCAGCTGGACTAGCTCCTCCTACGAGCAGTACTTC
V gene: TRBV19; clone size: -; D gene: TRBD1; J gene: TRBJ2-2; CDR3 protein: CASSQGQEPGELFF; CDR3 DNA: TGTGCCAGTAGTCAAGGACAGGAACCCGGGGAGCTGTTTTTT
V gene: TRBV7-9; clone size: once; D gene: -; J gene: TRBJ2-7; CDR3 protein: CASSLAGSSYEQYF; CDR3 DNA: TGTGCCAGCAGCTTAGCGGGTAGCTCCTACGAGCAGTACTTC
V gene: TRBV5-1; clone size: once; D gene: TRBD2; J gene: TRBJ2-7; CDR3 protein: CASSSERGALYEQYF; CDR3 DNA: TGCGCCAGCAGCTCTGAGCGGGGGGCCCTCTACGAGCAGTACTTC
V gene: TRBV25-1; clone size: -; D gene: TRBD1; J gene: TRBJ1-4; CDR3 protein: CASSQGQTLNEKLFF; CDR3 DNA: TGTGCCAGCAGCCAGGGACAGACCCTAAATGAAAAACTGTTTTTT
V gene: TRBV2; clone size: -; D gene: TRBD2; J gene: TRBJ2-7; CDR3 protein: CASSLAGGPYEQYF; CDR3 DNA: TGTGCCAGCAGCCTAGCGGGAGGGCCCTACGAGCAGTACTTC
V gene: TRBV3-1/TRBV3-2; clone size: -; D gene: -; J gene: TRBJ1-1; CDR3 protein: CASSQVSRDTEAFF; CDR3 DNA: TGTGCCAGCAGCCAGGTATCCAGGGACACTGAAGCTTTCTTT
V gene: TRBV7-8; clone size: -; D gene: -; J gene: TRBJ1-2; CDR3 protein: CASSLGIHYGYTF; CDR3 DNA: TGTGCCAGCAGCTTAGGGATCCACTATGGCTACACCTTC
V gene: TRBV7-2; clone size: -; D gene: -; J gene: TRBJ1-1; CDR3 protein: CASTQAIMNTEAFF; CDR3 DNA: TGTGCCAGCACCCAAGCCATAATGAACACTGAAGCTTTCTTT
V gene: TRBV18; clone size: -; D gene: -; J gene: TRBJ1-4; CDR3 protein: CASSPGGEKLFF; CDR3 DNA: TGTGCCAGCTCACCTGGGGGTGAAAAACTGTTTTTT
V gene: TRBV9; clone size: -; D gene: TRBD2; J gene: TRBJ2-5; CDR3 protein: CASSVSSGGHQETQYF; CDR3 DNA: TGTGCCAGCAGCGTATCTAGCGGGGGGCACCAAGAGACCCAGTACTTC
V gene: TRBV7-3; clone size: -; D gene: -; J gene: TRBJ1-1; CDR3 protein: CASSFDGGSTEAFF; CDR3 DNA: TGTGCCAGCAGCTTTGACGGTGGGAGCACTGAAGCTTTCTTT
V gene: TRBV12-3/TRBV12-4; clone size: -; D gene: -; J gene: TRBJ1-1; CDR3 protein: CASTRDIVAFF; CDR3 DNA: TGTGCCAGCACGAGGGACATAGTAGCTTTCTTT
V gene: TRBV10-3; clone size: -; D gene: -; J gene: TRBJ1-1; CDR3 protein: CAISESAEEAFF; CDR3 DNA: TGTGCCATCAGTGAGTCGGCAGAAGAAGCTTTCTTT
V gene: TRBV11-3; clone size: -; D gene: TRBD1; J gene: TRBJ1-1; CDR3 protein: CASSQYRGGTEAFF; CDR3 DNA: TGTGCCAGCAGCCAGTACAGGGGAGGGACTGAAGCTTTCTTT
V gene: TRBV6-5; clone size: -; D gene: -; J gene: TRBJ2-5; CDR3 protein: CASSAAQGRGTQYF; CDR3 DNA: TGTGCCAGCAGCGCAGCCCAGGGGAGAGGGACCCAGTACTTC
V gene: TRBV29-1; clone size: -; D gene: -; J gene: TRBJ2-2; CDR3 protein: CSVGSSGELFF; CDR3 DNA: TGCAGCGTTGGCTCTTCCGGGGAGCTGTTTTTT
V gene: TRBV11-2; clone size: -; D gene: -; J gene: TRBJ1-6; CDR3 protein: CASSLAILNSPLHF; CDR3 DNA: TGTGCCAGCAGCTTAGCGATTCTGAATTCACCCCTCCACTTT
V gene: TRBV5-5; clone size: -; D gene: -; J gene: TRBJ1-2; CDR3 protein: CASSLGTDTYGYTF; CDR3 DNA: TGTGCCAGCAGCTTGGGTACAGACACCTATGGCTACACCTTC
V gene: TRBV5-1; clone size: -; D gene: -; J gene: TRBJ1-2; CDR3 protein: CASSLDVQRNYGYTF; CDR3 DNA: TGCGCCAGCAGCTTGGATGTCCAACGAAACTATGGCTACACCTTC
V gene: TRBV13; clone size: -; D gene: -; J gene: TRBJ1-2; CDR3 protein: CASSLGGTYGGYTF; CDR3 DNA: TGTGCCAGCAGCTTAGGCGGGACTTACGGTGGCTACACCTTC
V gene: TRBV5-1; clone size: -; D gene: -; J gene: TRBJ1-1; CDR3 protein: CASSSLWGAEAFF; CDR3 DNA: TGCGCCAGCAGCTCACTCTGGGGCGCTGAAGCTTTCTTT
V gene: TRBV6-5; clone size: -; D gene: -; J gene: TRBJ2-1; CDR3 protein: CASSYERGEQFF; CDR3 DNA: TGTGCCAGCAGTTACGAGCGAGGTGAGCAGTTCTTC
V gene: TRBV9; clone size: once; D gene: -; J gene: TRBJ2-1; CDR3 protein: CASSVGGQQPSGGEQFF; CDR3 DNA: TGTGCCAGCAGCGTAGGTGGACAGCAACCTAGCGGCGGCGAGCAGTTCTTC
V gene: TRBV28; clone size: -; D gene: -; J gene: TRBJ1-1; CDR3 protein: CASRGINTEAFF; CDR3 DNA: TGTGCCAGCAGAGGGATAAACACTGAAGCTTTCTTT
V gene: TRBV6-6; clone size: once; D gene: -; J gene: TRBJ1-2; CDR3 protein: CAIRDYYGYTF; CDR3 DNA: TGTGCCATCAGGGATTACTATGGCTACACCTTC
V gene: TRBV21-1; clone size: -; D gene: -; J gene: TRBJ1-6; CDR3 protein: CASSKGDRVNSPLHF; CDR3 DNA: TGTGCCAGCAGCAAAGGCGACAGGGTCAATTCACCCCTCCACTTT
V gene: TRBV7-9; clone size: -; D gene: -; J gene: TRBJ1-4; CDR3 protein: CASSLEGRGSTNEKLFF; CDR3 DNA: TGTGCCAGCAGCTTAGAAGGGAGAGGGTCAACTAATGAAAAACTGTTTTTT
V gene: TRBV6-6; clone size: once; D gene: TRBD2; J gene: TRBJ2-3; CDR3 protein: CASSRLAGGSSTDTQYF; CDR3 DNA: TGTGCCAGCAGTCGACTAGCGGGGGGGAGTAGCACAGATACGCAGTATTTT
V gene: TRBV27; clone size: -; D gene: TRBD1; J gene: TRBJ1-5; CDR3 protein: CASSLTGNQPQHF; CDR3 DNA: TGTGCCAGCAGTTTGACAGGGAATCAGCCCCAGCATTTT
V gene: TRBV11-2; clone size: once; D gene: -; J gene: TRBJ2-2; CDR3 protein: CASSASTGELFF; CDR3 DNA: TGTGCCAGCAGCGCTTCCACCGGGGAGCTGTTTTTT
V gene: TRBV3-1/TRBV3-2; clone size: once; D gene: -; J gene: TRBJ1-2; CDR3 protein: CASSQDRDGYTF; CDR3 DNA: TGTGCCAGCAGCCAAGACAGGGATGGCTACACCTTC